This T cell receptor (beta chain) came from a study of T cells after yellow fever vaccination. Study as a whole: Those fractions that held only low numbers of cells were prepared using the SMART-Seq v4 Ultra Low Input RNA kit.

This clonotype was counted a few times. As yet, its antigen is unknown. 5'RACE template switching produced TCR cDNA carrying a universal primer site and UMIs. TCRdb called the 5' RACE reads again in MiXCR, with one record for every CDR3 protein. Altogether approximately 350,000 distinct CDR3 sequences are present, approximately 10% being singletons, with the ten largest covering more than 15%. This CDR3 has 16 residues. In germline, CDR1 is SNHLY, CDR2 FYNNEI. The J segment lost 4 bases and the V segment lost 6 bases, leaving 9 bases of the junction unmatched. Findings and caveats of the study: Some clonotypes, a small share, were shared between CD4 and CD8 compartments. Reappearance after the booster was observed for most primary-vaccination clones (about 95% CD4, almost 90% CD8).

Sequencing used PBMCs, obtained on the day of the first yellow fever vaccination. This sequence joins TRBV2 and TRBJ1-5; 10 nucleotides agree with TRBD1. The TCR comes from a man between 18 and 29 years old who received the YFV17D yellow fever vaccine. The CDR3 region is CASSLGTGAPNQPQHF. In DNA form, the CDR3 reads TGTGCCAGCAGCCTTGGGACAGGGGCGCCGAATCAGCCCCAGCATTTT.